This T cell receptor (beta chain) was recovered during a study of CD8+ T cells in alopecia areata. Overall study: Severity scoring for treated patients was based on the percentage of affected scalp area. Whole-study results and caveats: Affected scalp, especially in alopecia totalis/universalis, had a higher clonality than normal scalp did.

RNA was isolated and reverse transcribed to cDNA, the sequencing template. The table came from immunoSEQ multiplex PCR; TCRdb's copy has only in-frame clones and leaves some out. The sample has under 350,000 clones, over 45% seen once. Treatment noted: oral pan-JAK inhibitor, 5-10 mg twice daily. As regards this clone: Its matching antigen is unknown.

The CDR3 consists of 16 residues. Germline CDR1 LNHDA, CDR2 SQIVND (reference sequence). Trimming cost V 1 base and J 7 bases, with 17 bases left between them. The source of this sequence is a human donor with alopecia areata. The chain is built from TRBV19 and TRBJ1-5, with D possibly TRBD1 on 5 matching bases. The sample was CD4+ T cells sorted from blood, taken at week 24, from a patient treated with tofacitinib. As DNA, the CDR3 is TGTGCCAGTAGTATAGTAGGGGCAGGGCCTAGACAGCCCCAGCATTTT. This encodes CASSIVGAGPRQPQHF.